Listed below are T cell receptor beta chains from one sample, sequenced in a study of blood T cell repertoires in COVID-19. The data were produced by immunoSEQ multiplex PCR, yet TCRdb's version contains in-frame clones alone and is incomplete. The table includes 240,000 or so clones, around 83% detected once. Specimen: peripheral blood. These receptors were taken from a man younger than 45 who had recovered from COVID-19. The CDR3 runs from the conserved cysteine through the conserved F or W. Each record gives: V gene, J gene, D gene, clone size, CDR3 protein, CDR3 DNA. D genes are given only for firm matches. Clone size is shown for a subset of rows, as once, few, many or a class of expanded clone.

>TRBV28|TRBJ2-4|-|-
CASTSGYKNIQYF
TGTGCCAGTACAAGTGGTTATAAAAACATTCAGTACTTC
>TRBV5-1|TRBJ1-2|-|-
CASSSGYSYGYTF
TGCGCCAGCAGCTCGGGGTACTCCTATGGCTACACCTTC
>TRBV5-1|TRBJ1-5|-|-
CASSLRGGGNQPQHF
TGCGCCAGCAGCTTGAGAGGGGGTGGCAATCAGCCCCAGCATTTT
>TRBV5-1|TRBJ1-4|TRBD1|few
CASSFTGTGGEKLFF
TGCGCCAGCAGCTTCACCGGGACAGGCGGGGAAAAACTGTTTTTT
>TRBV5-1|TRBJ2-5|-|-
CASSFDKSGAQYF
TGCGCCAGCAGCTTCGACAAGTCCGGGGCCCAGTACTTC
>TRBV2|TRBJ2-1|TRBD2|-
CASSGTSGGSNEQFF
TGTGCCAGCAGCGGGACTAGCGGGGGATCCAATGAGCAGTTCTTC
>TRBV2|TRBJ2-7|-|-
CASREPQQGIYEQYF
TGTGCCAGCAGGGAGCCCCAGCAGGGGATCTACGAGCAGTACTTC
>TRBV7-8|TRBJ1-1|-|-
CASSPGGGGYTEAFF
TGTGCCAGCAGCCCTGGCGGGGGAGGGTACACTGAAGCTTTCTTT
>TRBV5-4|TRBJ2-5|TRBD1|-
CASSSVTGGQETQYF
TGTGCCAGCAGTTCTGTGACAGGGGGGCAAGAGACCCAGTACTTC
>TRBV14|TRBJ1-2|TRBD1|-
CASSQGAQGVGYTF
TGTGCCAGCAGCCAAGGTGCACAGGGGGTAGGCTACACCTTC
>TRBV19|TRBJ2-1|TRBD2|-
CASSIRLAGRNEQFF
TGTGCCAGTAGTATTAGGCTAGCGGGGAGGAATGAGCAGTTCTTC
>TRBV6-1|TRBJ2-7|-|-
CASSEDWVTAGYEQYF
TGTGCCAGCAGTGAAGATTGGGTAACAGCCGGCTACGAGCAGTACTTC
>TRBV25-1|TRBJ1-4|-|-
CASSEGAANEKLFF
TGTGCCAGCAGTGAAGGGGCAGCTAATGAAAAACTGTTTTTT
>TRBV6-5|TRBJ1-2|TRBD1|-
CASSSQGAPLYGYTF
TGTGCCAGCAGCTCCCAGGGGGCCCCGCTTTATGGCTACACCTTC
>TRBV7-9|TRBJ1-1|TRBD1|-
CASSARDSLTEAFF
TGTGCCAGCAGCGCCCGGGACAGCCTTACTGAAGCTTTCTTT
>TRBV29-1|TRBJ1-1|-|-
CSVRRNTEAFF
TGCAGCGTTCGGAGGAACACTGAAGCTTTCTTT
>TRBV5-5|TRBJ2-3|-|-
CASSSWTDTQYF
TGTGCCAGCAGTAGTTGGACAGATACGCAGTATTTT
>TRBV5-6|TRBJ2-3|TRBD2|-
CASSLDWRGITDTQYF
TGTGCCAGCAGCTTGGACTGGCGGGGGATCACAGATACGCAGTATTTT
>TRBV7-2|TRBJ1-5|-|-
CASSPQGPGSNQPQHF
TGTGCCAGCAGCCCTCAGGGGCCCGGGAGCAATCAGCCCCAGCATTTT
>TRBV10-3|TRBJ1-1|-|-
CAISDGGSFEAFF
TGTGCCATCAGTGACGGGGGTAGCTTTGAAGCTTTCTTT
>TRBV3-1/TRBV3-2|TRBJ2-1|TRBD2|-
CASSLGRGPYNEQFF
TGTGCCAGCAGCCTCGGGAGGGGCCCCTACAATGAGCAGTTCTTC
>TRBV10-1|TRBJ2-3|-|-
CASSTGIDTQYF
TGCGCCAGCAGCACAGGGATAGATACGCAGTATTTT
>TRBV7-8|TRBJ1-2|-|-
CASSLRLGDYGYTF
TGTGCCAGCAGCTTAAGGCTGGGAGACTATGGCTACACCTTC
>TRBV11-2|TRBJ2-5|-|-
CASSTGGKTQYF
TGTGCCAGCAGTACGGGCGGGAAGACCCAGTACTTC
>TRBV27|TRBJ2-5|-|once
CASRGARSETQYF
TGTGCCAGCAGGGGGGCGCGGTCGGAGACCCAGTACTTC
>TRBV6-5|TRBJ1-1|-|-
CASSYEEGEAFF
TGTGCCAGCAGTTATGAGGAGGGGGAAGCTTTCTTT
>TRBV7-3|TRBJ2-1|-|-
CASSLTAASDAYNEQFF
TGTGCCAGCAGCTTAACCGCGGCTAGCGACGCCTACAATGAGCAGTTCTTC
>TRBV6-5|TRBJ1-4|TRBD1|-
CASRGQGWGEKLFF
TGTGCCAGCAGGGGACAGGGGTGGGGTGAAAAACTGTTTTTT